The table lists the clone carrying this TCR beta chain with many counts. Its target is unknown. This specimen belongs to a study of early T cells in non-severe SARS-CoV-2 infection. This CDR3 contains 10 residues. V dropped 7 bases and J dropped 11 bases, with 12 bases sitting between them. Germline CDR1 reads SGHRS; CDR2 reads YFSETQ. General observations from the study: Matching against VDJdb likely underestimated virus-specific expansions, favoring anti-spike CD8.

Molecules of cDNA were individually given unique molecular identifiers that were attached to them. Using its own MiXCR run on the 5' RACE reads, TCRdb lists one record per CDR3 protein. The sample gives around 100,000 distinct CDR3 sequences, about 12% of which show up once; approximately 6% is in the top ten. V usage is TRBV5-1 and J usage is TRBJ1-2; D is undetermined. Material: whole blood. The clonotype was recovered from an adult who was a healthcare worker with PCR-confirmed SARS-CoV-2 infection or an uninfected control (not recorded which). CDR3 bases: TGCGCCAGCCACAGCCGGAAGTACACCTTC. Protein: CASHSRKYTF.